The present TCR beta chain was sequenced within a study of spatial heterogeneity in lung cancer. Overall study context: More than eight raw reads, on average, carried each unique TCR and UMI combination.

A remark on this clonotype: Its antigen is not known. The junction does not match germline at one end; this may be a read error.

Findings and caveats of the study: Mutation tallies in tumors tracked expanded intratumoral alpha and beta TCR counts.

This CDR3 is 15 amino acids long. As to time point: sample taken at primary tumor resection. Without sorting, whole RNA was sequenced from tumor, nontumor lung or frozen PBMC. TCRdb recomputed calls from the 5' RACE reads with MiXCR, one row per CDR3 protein. The table lists about 100,000 distinct CDR3 sequences, nearly 4.5% of them singletons. The rearrangement links TRBV12-3 or TRBV12-4 to TRBJ2-7; TRBD2 agrees at 12 bases. This clonotype was sampled from a male donor with early-stage non-small cell lung cancer. The material was lung tumor tissue, obtained at surgery. The CDR3 is CPSSFRLAGVHEQYF. The CDR3 nucleotides are TGTCCCAGCAGTTTTCGACTAGCGGGAGTCCACGAGCAGTACTTC.